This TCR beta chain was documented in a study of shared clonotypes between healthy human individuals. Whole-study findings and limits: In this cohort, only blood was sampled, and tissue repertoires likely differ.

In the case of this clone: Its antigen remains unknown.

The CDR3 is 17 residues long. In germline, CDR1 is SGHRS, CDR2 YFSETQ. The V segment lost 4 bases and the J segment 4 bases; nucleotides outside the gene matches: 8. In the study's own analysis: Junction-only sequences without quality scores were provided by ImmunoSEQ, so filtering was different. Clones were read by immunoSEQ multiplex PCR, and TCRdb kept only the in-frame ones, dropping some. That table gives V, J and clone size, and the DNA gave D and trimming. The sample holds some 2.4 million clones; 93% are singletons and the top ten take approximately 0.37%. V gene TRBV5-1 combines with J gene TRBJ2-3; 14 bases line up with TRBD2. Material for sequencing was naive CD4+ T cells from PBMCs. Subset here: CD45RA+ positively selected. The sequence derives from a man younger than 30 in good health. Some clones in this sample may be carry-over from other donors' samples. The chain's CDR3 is CASSRTSGRSGSDTQYF. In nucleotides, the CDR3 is TGCGCCAGCAGCCGGACTAGCGGGAGGAGCGGTTCAGATACGCAGTATTTT. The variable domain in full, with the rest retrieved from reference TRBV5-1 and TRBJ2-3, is KAGVTQTPRYLIKTRGQQVTLSCSPISGHRSVSWYQQTPGQGLQFLFEYFSETQRNKGNFPGRFSGRQFSNSRSEMNVSTLELGDSALYLCASSRTSGRSGSDTQYFGPGTRLTVL.